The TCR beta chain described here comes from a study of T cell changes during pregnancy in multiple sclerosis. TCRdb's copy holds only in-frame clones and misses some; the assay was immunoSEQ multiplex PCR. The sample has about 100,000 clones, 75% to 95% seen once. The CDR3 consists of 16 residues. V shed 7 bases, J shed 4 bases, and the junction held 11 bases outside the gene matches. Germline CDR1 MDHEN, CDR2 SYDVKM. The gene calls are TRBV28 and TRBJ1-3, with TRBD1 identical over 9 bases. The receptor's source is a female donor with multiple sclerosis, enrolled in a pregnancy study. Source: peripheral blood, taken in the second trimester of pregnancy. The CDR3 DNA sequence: TGTGCCAGCATTCCGGGACAGGGACTTTACGGAAACACCATATATTTT. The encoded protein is CASIPGQGLYGNTIYF. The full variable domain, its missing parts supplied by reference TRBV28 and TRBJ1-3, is DVKVTQSSRYLVKRTGEKVFLECVQDMDHENMFWYRQDPGLGLRLIYFSYDVKMKEKGDIPEGYSVSREKKERFSLILESASTNQTSMYLCASIPGQGLYGNTIYFGEGSWLTVV.